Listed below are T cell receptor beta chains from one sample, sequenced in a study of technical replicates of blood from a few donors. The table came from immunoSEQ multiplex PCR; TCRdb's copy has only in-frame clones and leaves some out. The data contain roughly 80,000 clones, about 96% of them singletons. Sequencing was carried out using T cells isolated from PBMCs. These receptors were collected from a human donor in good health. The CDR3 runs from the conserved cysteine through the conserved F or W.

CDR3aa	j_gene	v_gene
CARGTSGNEQYF	TRBJ2-7	TRBV21-1
CASSLTRPQGDTQYF	TRBJ2-3	TRBV11-3
CASRGRTMNTEAFF	TRBJ1-1	TRBV4-1
CASRGQGRQPQHF	TRBJ1-5	TRBV6-1
CASSQPQESSDTQYF	TRBJ2-3	TRBV4-1
CASSYFTGAQPQHF	TRBJ1-5	TRBV28
CASSPFAGTSTDTQYF	TRBJ2-3	TRBV14
CSVSSGTGFSYEQYF	TRBJ2-7	TRBV29-1
CASSRLAGNYNEQFF	TRBJ2-1	TRBV7-9
CASSSLQGYNEQFF	TRBJ2-1	TRBV11-2
CASSAPGQGHQPQHF	TRBJ1-5	TRBV6-1
CASSLSRASEAFF	TRBJ1-1	TRBV27
CASSQMGGSSYEQYF	TRBJ2-7	TRBV4-1
CASSPLAGPYTEAFF	TRBJ1-1	TRBV6-5
CASSTGYYGYTF	TRBJ1-2	TRBV5-6
CASSLGGFGRDTQYF	TRBJ2-3	TRBV11-2
CASKYRAGETQYF	TRBJ2-5	TRBV7-8
CASSQVRSSGGTYEQYF	TRBJ2-7	TRBV4-1
CSVPGTLVYNEQFF	TRBJ2-1	TRBV29-1
CASSDLLLAGISGGDEQFF	TRBJ2-1	TRBV19
CASSPPMGQLNTEAFF	TRBJ1-1	TRBV18
CASSPQGLSSPLHF	TRBJ1-6	TRBV6-5
CASSQAHTHEQYF	TRBJ2-7	TRBV14
CASNEQGAMNTEAFF	TRBJ1-1	TRBV28
CASSTSVSYEQYF	TRBJ2-7	TRBV19
CASSPTGTNEQFF	TRBJ2-1	TRBV19
CAWTLQTNYEQYF	TRBJ2-7	TRBV30
CASSPTTGGDYGYTF	TRBJ1-2	TRBV18
CASSVEGVYEQYF	TRBJ2-7	TRBV9
CASSLAGELYEQYF	TRBJ2-7	TRBV5-4
CASSFQVRQSGNTIYF	TRBJ1-3	TRBV7-9
CASATGGGGNQPQHF	TRBJ1-5	TRBV9
CASKGRGPYGYTF	TRBJ1-2	TRBV28
CASSSPLSLTEQYF	TRBJ2-7	TRBV7-9
CASSFSGRVSSYEQYF	TRBJ2-7	TRBV7-8
CASSLVPQQETQYF	TRBJ2-5	TRBV7-9
CASSETGKGANVLTF	TRBJ2-6	TRBV6-1
CASSYPGQGATEAFF	TRBJ1-1	TRBV11-3
CASSGRDRNGSYNEQFF	TRBJ2-1	TRBV7-9
CASSCRTAYGYTF	TRBJ1-2	TRBV21-1
CASSKGLAGVGSETQYF	TRBJ2-5	TRBV7-7
CASSPAGTDLYEQYF	TRBJ2-7	TRBV19
CASRGDNRSYNSPLHF	TRBJ1-6	TRBV28
CASSIVPGGPSYNEQFF	TRBJ2-1	TRBV19